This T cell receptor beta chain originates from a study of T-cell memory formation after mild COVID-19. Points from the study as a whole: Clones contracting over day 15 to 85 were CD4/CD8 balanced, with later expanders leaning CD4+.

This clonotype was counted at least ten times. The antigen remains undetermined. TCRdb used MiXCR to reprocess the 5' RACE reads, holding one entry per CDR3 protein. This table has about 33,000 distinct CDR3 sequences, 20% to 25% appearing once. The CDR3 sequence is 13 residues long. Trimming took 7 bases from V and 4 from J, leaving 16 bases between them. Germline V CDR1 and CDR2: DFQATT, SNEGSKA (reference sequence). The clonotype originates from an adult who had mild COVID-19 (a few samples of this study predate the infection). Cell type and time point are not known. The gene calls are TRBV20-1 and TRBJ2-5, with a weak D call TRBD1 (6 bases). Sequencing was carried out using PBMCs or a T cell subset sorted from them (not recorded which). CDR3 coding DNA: TGCAGTGTAAGGGGGAGTGGGGGAGAGACCCAGTACTTC. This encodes CSVRGSGGETQYF.